This T cell receptor (beta chain) was captured by sequencing in a study of T cells expressing NK-cell markers (dated by TCRdb to 2020 to 2021). About the full investigation: Three sorted T-cell subsets (CD3+CD56+NKG2C+, CD3+CD56+NKG2C- and CD3+CD56-NKG2C+) from several donors had their TCR beta-chain repertoires profiled. All eight donors whose samples were sequenced were randomly selected healthy volunteers, three of them men and five women. Of the eight sequenced donors, seven were found to be HCMV-seropositive and one was found to be HCMV-seronegative. Illumina HiSeq 2000/2500, MiSeq or NextSeq was used to sequence libraries as 2 x 150 bp reads. Overall results and qualifications from the work: It remained unclear whether the expanded NKG2C-expressing T cell clones were specific for HCMV antigens. In over 5 donors, the dominant CD3+CD56+NKG2C+ clonotypes were among the top 10 CD8+ clonotypes and accounted for about 1.0-7.5% of CD8+ T cells. Those dominant clonotypes were again the most abundant among CD3+CD56-NKG2C+ cells in several donors, at about 28.3-65%.

Points on this clonotype: No antigen is known for it.

HCMV-specific IgG was detected in serum with a commercial ELISA kit to determine HCMV serostatus. Ficoll density gradient centrifugation was used to isolate peripheral blood mononuclear cells from blood. The data were produced on an Illumina HiSeq 2000. TCR beta cDNA libraries were prepared using 5'RACE template switching, which introduced a universal primer site and unique molecular identifiers. cDNA synthesis was primed from the TCR beta constant segment and was followed by two successive PCR amplification steps. The paper's data handling went like this. MIGEC was used to demultiplex reads and group reads by UMI, and MiTCR was used to assemble and quantify clonotypes. To remove erroneous sequences, TCR cDNA sequences were retained only when supported by two or more reads. Downstream repertoire analysis used the tcR package, and clonotypes were matched across fractions by CDR3 nucleotide sequence plus V segment. VDJmatch was used to annotate antigen specificity against VDJdb, with one amino acid substitution allowed in CDR3. TCRdb reprocessed the raw reads; every CDR3 protein sequence is a single record, and DNA is not supplied. The V and J calls shown here were made by TCRdb, not taken from the authors' results. The sample has around 550,000 distinct CDR3 sequences on record. The ten largest account for 3% to 4.5% of the sample.

From the cysteine up to the phenylalanine, the CDR3 has a length of 16 residues. No DNA has been recorded. The germline V gene provides CDR1 SGHTA and CDR2 FQGNSA. The sequenced sample was blood T cells: a sorted CD56 or NKG2C T cell subset, CD4+ or CD8+ T cells, or bulk PBMC T cells (not recorded which). The TCR originated in a man between 18 and 29 years old in good health. Donor details come from another sample of the same person, matched by shared clones. The chain uses TRBV7-2 and TRBJ2-3. CDR3 reads: CASSLLSGTSTDTQYF.